These T cell receptor beta chains were read from a single sample in a study of control samples from healthy donors and cancer patients. The data were produced by immunoSEQ multiplex PCR, yet TCRdb's version contains in-frame clones alone and is incomplete. The table records some 410,000 clones, 80% to 95% of them present only once. The sequencing sample was made of PBMCs. Receptors originate from a man aged 35-49 years with head and neck cancer. Each CDR3 is given with its conserved first and last residue. A D gene is named only where the DNA matches it firmly. Size is stated for part of the rows, as once, few or many counts, or as a class when the clone is expanded.

V gene	CDR3 length	clone size	D gene	J gene	CDR3 protein	CDR3 DNA
TRBV27	14	.	TRBD1	TRBJ2-5	CASSSGQVLKTQYF	TGTGCCAGCAGTTCCGGACAGGTTTTGAAGACCCAGTACTTC
TRBV2	15	.	.	TRBJ1-1	CASPGARAENTEAFF	TGTGCCAGCCCAGGGGCCCGGGCAGAGAACACTGAAGCTTTCTTT
TRBV27	12	.	.	TRBJ2-1	CASSLQGRGQFF	TGTGCCAGCAGTTTGCAGGGCCGAGGGCAGTTCTTC
TRBV28	12	.	.	TRBJ2-5	CASSLGVETQYF	TGTGCCAGCAGTTTGGGCGTAGAGACCCAGTACTTC
TRBV7-2	15	few	.	TRBJ1-3	CASSLAGGAGNTIYF	TGTGCCAGCAGCTTAGCGGGGGGCGCCGGAAACACCATATATTTT
TRBV6-5	15	.	.	TRBJ2-7	CASSYSRVVGHEQYF	TGTGCCAGCAGTTACTCTCGGGTCGTGGGCCACGAGCAGTACTTC
TRBV19	21	.	TRBD1	TRBJ1-5	CATSPWKGTGVTPYSNQPQHF	TGTGCCACCAGCCCTTGGAAGGGGACAGGGGTGACGCCTTATAGCAATCAGCCCCAGCATTTT
TRBV11-3	14	.	.	TRBJ2-1	CASSPGGGYNEQFF	TGTGCCAGCAGCCCAGGCGGAGGATACAATGAGCAGTTCTTC
TRBV11-3	15	.	TRBD2	TRBJ2-2	CASSLTSGSTGELFF	TGTGCCAGCAGCTTGACTAGCGGGAGTACCGGGGAGCTGTTTTTT
TRBV5-6	14	.	.	TRBJ1-4	CASSLGYTNEKLFF	TGTGCCAGCAGCTTGGGGTATACTAATGAAAAACTGTTTTTT
TRBV11-2	15	.	TRBD1	TRBJ2-7	CASSSRQGASYEQYF	TGTGCCAGCAGCTCGAGACAGGGGGCCTCCTACGAGCAGTACTTC
TRBV7-8	16	.	.	TRBJ2-2	CASSLAGTENTGELFF	TGTGCCAGCAGCTTAGCCGGGACCGAGAACACCGGGGAGCTGTTTTTT
TRBV30	14	.	TRBD1	TRBJ2-7	CAWSYDREVGEQYF	TGTGCCTGGAGTTATGACAGGGAAGTGGGAGAGCAGTACTTC
TRBV7-3	15	.	.	TRBJ2-1	CASSLMAGAHNEQFF	TGTGCCAGCAGCTTAATGGCAGGGGCTCACAATGAGCAGTTCTTC
TRBV25-1	15	.	.	TRBJ2-7	CASSEGVGTPYEQYF	TGTGCCAGCAGTGAAGGAGTTGGGACTCCCTACGAGCAGTACTTC
TRBV11-2	15	.	.	TRBJ2-7	CASSPDGLIGFEQYF	TGTGCCAGCAGCCCCGACGGTCTAATTGGGTTCGAGCAGTACTTC
TRBV7-5	17	.	.	TRBJ2-3	CARSPGWGSGAGDTQYF	.
TRBV3-1/TRBV3-2	13	.	TRBD2	TRBJ2-7	CASSRREWYEQYF	TGTGCCAGCAGCCGGCGGGAGTGGTACGAGCAGTACTTC
TRBV9	13	.	.	TRBJ2-5	CASSGNREETQYF	TGTGCCAGCAGCGGTAACAGGGAAGAGACCCAGTACTTC
TRBV4-3	15	.	TRBD1	TRBJ2-5	CASSQRTGWRETQYF	TGCGCCAGCAGCCAGAGGACAGGGTGGAGGGAGACCCAGTACTTC
TRBV19	15	once	TRBD1	TRBJ1-2	CASSIAGTENYGYTF	TGTGCCAGTAGTATAGCCGGGACAGAGAACTATGGCTACACCTTC
TRBV5-4	15	few	.	TRBJ2-1	CASSLFSFWVGEQFF	TGTGCCAGCAGCTTGTTTTCGTTTTGGGTGGGTGAGCAGTTCTTC
TRBV27	14	.	.	TRBJ2-7	CASSLVQGGYEQYF	TGTGCCAGCAGTTTAGTCCAGGGGGGATACGAGCAGTACTTC
TRBV5-6	14	.	.	TRBJ2-7	CASSFGQGNYEQYF	TGTGCCAGCAGCTTTGGTCAGGGGAACTACGAGCAGTACTTC
TRBV7-9	13	.	.	TRBJ1-6	CASSARDIGPLHF	TGTGCCAGCAGCGCCCGGGACATCGGGCCCCTCCACTTT
TRBV9	15	.	.	TRBJ1-6	CASSPSQVFNSPLHF	TGTGCCAGCAGCCCATCACAGGTTTTTAATTCACCCCTCCACTTT
TRBV3-1/TRBV3-2	18	.	.	TRBJ2-1	CASSQESGRGPPYNEQFF	TGTGCCAGCAGCCAAGAATCGGGTCGAGGCCCCCCCTACAATGAGCAGTTCTTC
TRBV7-3	15	.	.	TRBJ2-6	CASSLTGAGANVLTF	TGTGCCAGCAGCTTAACTGGGGCTGGGGCCAACGTCCTGACTTTC
TRBV19	14	.	.	TRBJ1-1	CASSTLDTNTEAFF	TGTGCCAGTAGTACCCTGGACACTAACACTGAAGCTTTCTTT
TRBV5-1	15	.	.	TRBJ1-1	CASSLVPGADTEAFF	TGCGCCAGCAGCTTGGTGCCGGGGGCGGACACTGAAGCTTTCTTT
TRBV3-1/TRBV3-2	14	.	.	TRBJ1-2	CASSQDLTVRGYTF	TGTGCCAGCAGCCAAGATCTCACAGTTAGAGGCTACACCTTC
TRBV10-3	13	.	.	TRBJ2-1	CAISTTLYNEQFF	TGTGCCATCAGTACCACCCTATACAATGAGCAGTTCTTC
TRBV5-1	16	once	.	TRBJ1-1	CASSLPDSTMNTEAFF	TGCGCCAGCAGCTTGCCTGACAGTACAATGAACACTGAAGCTTTCTTT
TRBV20-1	13	.	.	TRBJ1-1	CSASGGKVTEAFF	TGCAGTGCTAGTGGAGGGAAGGTCACTGAAGCTTTCTTT
TRBV14	16	.	.	TRBJ1-6	CASSQEPVRVGSPLHF	TGTGCCAGCAGCCAAGAGCCAGTCAGGGTTGGCTCACCCCTCCACTTT
TRBV19	13	once	.	TRBJ1-1	CASTPQLNTEAFF	TGTGCCAGTACCCCTCAGTTGAACACTGAAGCTTTCTTT
TRBV24-1	15	.	TRBD2	TRBJ2-3	CATSDSSGSTDTQYF	TGTGCCACCAGTGATTCTAGCGGGAGCACAGATACGCAGTATTTT
TRBV29-1	13	.	TRBD1	TRBJ2-7	CSGGTGEPYEQYF	TGCAGCGGCGGGACAGGGGAGCCCTACGAGCAGTACTTC